This T cell receptor beta chain was recovered during a study of T cell responses to AZD1222 COVID-19 vaccine. Broader study findings: Repertoires in all cases were sampled only once the peak T cell response had passed. Dominant at 160-218 and 743-854, vaccine-associated CD4 TCRs also spanned spike.

Of note for this clone: Its antigen is unidentified.

TCRdb's table, derived via immunoSEQ multiplex PCR, lists solely in-frame clones and lacks some. The table records just under 150,000 clones, approximately 91% of them present only once. This clonotype was sampled from an adult who received the MenACWY meningococcal vaccine as a control. The input for sequencing was peripheral blood, taken 28 days after the second dose of the MenACWY control vaccine.

The CDR3 coding sequence is TGTGCCAGCAGTCCCGAATATGGCACTGAAGCTTTCTTT. Translating gives CASSPEYGTEAFF. The V and J genes are TRBV6-5 and TRBJ1-1; no clear D gene. The V end was cut by 5 bases, the J end by 4 bases, with 11 bases between. The germline CDR1 and CDR2 sequences are MNHEY and SVGAGI. The CDR3 has 13 residues.